The 32 T cell receptor beta chains listed next were all sequenced from one sample in a study of vaccination effects on CD4 cells after COVID-19. No antigen is known for these receptors. A 10-day culture period preceded the isolation of CD4+ T cells. Vaccine administered to participants consisted of two doses of either BNT162b2 or mRNA-1273. Clones were read by immunoSEQ multiplex PCR, and TCRdb kept only the in-frame ones, dropping some. The sample lists some 69,000 clones; around 70% were seen once. Sequencing was performed on CD4+ T cells from PBMCs cultured without peptide, taken after COVID-19 vaccination. The receptors come from a human donor who received a COVID-19 vaccine.

This sequence joins TRBV12-3 or TRBV12-4 and TRBJ1-2; maybe TRBD1 (6 bases). V shed 6 bases and J shed 12 bases, with 20 bases lying between them. CDR3 size: 13 residues. The CDR3: CASREGTLGPDTF. CDR3 coding DNA: TGTGCCAGCAGAGAAGGGACACTGGGTCCCGACACCTTC.

The genes are TRBV30 and TRBJ1-2; the D is unclear. The V gene lost 1 base and the J gene lost 1 base, with 10 bases spanning the gap. The CDR3 runs to 14 residues. Germline V gene data show CDR1 as GTSNPN and CDR2 as SVGIG (reference sequence). This CDR3 reads CAWSDWYGNYGYTF. DNA for the CDR3: TGTGCCTGGAGTGATTGGTACGGTAACTATGGCTACACCTTC.

The V and J genes are TRBV7-9 and TRBJ1-2, with D perhaps TRBD1 (5 bases). Trimming shortened V by 0 bases and J by 4 bases, and 18 bases separated the two germline ends. The germline V gene has CDR1 SEHNR and CDR2 FQNEAQ (reference sequence). The CDR3 runs to 17 residues. CDR3 residues: CASSLAAGQGGFYGYTF. The CDR3 nucleotides read TGTGCCAGCAGCTTAGCGGCAGGGCAGGGTGGGTTCTATGGCTACACCTTC.

The chain recombines TRBV5-5 with TRBJ1-6; tentative D call: TRBD1 (6 bases). The CDR3 contains 16 residues. V was cut by 1 base and J by 6 bases, with 14 bases left in between. Germline CDR1 is SGHKS and CDR2 is YYEKEE (reference sequence). The CDR3 loop reads CASSLSPGQSNSPLHF. The CDR3 coding sequence is TGTGCCAGCAGCTTGTCCCCCGGACAGAGTAATTCACCCCTCCACTTT.

The chain recombines TRBV30 with TRBJ1-4; D gene uncertain. The CDR3 is 12 residues long. With 2 bases removed from V and 7 bases from J, the gap between germline ends came to 8 bases. CDR1 is GTSNPN and CDR2 is SVGIG in the germline V gene (reference sequence). CDR3 in amino acids: CAWSRLPEKLFF. Written as DNA, the CDR3 is TGTGCCTGGAGTAGACTTCCTGAAAAACTGTTTTTT.

The chain couples TRBV7-2 to TRBJ1-2, with a weak D call TRBD1 (6 bases). This CDR3 comprises 15 residues. The ends were cut back, 5 bases at V and 1 base at J, with 14 bases in the middle. The germline V gene has CDR1 SGHTA and CDR2 FQGNSA. The CDR3 DNA reads as TGTGCCAGCAGCAACCCGGGACAACTTAACTATGGCTACACCTTC. Translation: CASSNPGQLNYGYTF.

The rearrangement joins TRBV28 to TRBJ2-7; tentatively, D is TRBD1 (6 bases). The V gene's germline CDR1 is MDHEN and CDR2 SYDVKM. Trimming pared 4 bases from V and 5 bases from J, leaving 9 bases between. CDR3 length equals 12 residues. The CDR3 sequence is CASSYREHEQYV. Here the CDR3 DNA reads TGTGCCAGCAGTTACAGGGAGCACGAGCAGTACGTC.

The genes are TRBV9 and TRBJ2-1; 10 nucleotides match TRBD2. V was clipped by 0 bases and J by 5 bases; unmatched bases: 11. The germline V gene has CDR1 SGDLS and CDR2 YYNGEE. The length of the CDR3 is 18 residues. Here the CDR3 DNA reads TGTGCCAGCAGCGTAGGTGCTATCAGCGGGGGGGCAAACAATGAGCAGTTCTTC. Encoded protein: CASSVGAISGGANNEQFF.

This clone turned up a few times. The rearrangement links TRBV6-6 to TRBJ1-3, with TRBD1 identical over 10 bases. With 6 bases clipped from V and 3 bases from J, the junction kept 5 bases outside the gene matches. The CDR3 runs 15 residues. Germline V gene data show CDR1 as MNHNY and CDR2 as SVGAGI (reference sequence). The CDR3 loop reads CASRTTGGGGNTIYF. The CDR3 DNA follows: TGTGCCAGCAGGACGACAGGGGGCGGTGGAAACACCATATATTTT.

CDR3 amino acids: CASSDEHRGASYGYTF. The CDR3, as DNA: TGTGCCAGCAGTGACGAACACAGGGGTGCGTCGTATGGCTACACCTTC. The rearrangement links TRBV6-1 to TRBJ1-2; 7 nucleotides match TRBD1. The CDR3 runs to 16 residues. Trimming took 3 bases from V and 5 from J; bases not matched to a gene: 12. Germline values: CDR1 MNHNS, CDR2 SASEGT.

The chain joins TRBV7-3 to TRBJ1-1; D perhaps matches TRBD1 (5 bases). The CDR3 has 17 residues. V was clipped by 5 bases and J by 0 bases, with 19 bases between them. CDR1 and CDR2 (germline): SGHTA, FQGTGA. The CDR3 DNA follows: TGTGCCAGCAGCCCCAAGGGACTTTCCCCCCTGAACACTGAAGCTTTCTTT. It yields the protein CASSPKGLSPLNTEAFF.

This chain uses TRBV19 with TRBJ1-6, with no clear D. Trimming pared 5 bases from V and 5 bases from J, leaving 7 bases between. Germline assignment: CDR1 LNHDA and CDR2 SQIVND (reference sequence). The CDR3 covers 13 residues. The CDR3 DNA follows: TGTGCCAGTAGTGATCGGGATAATTCACCCCTCCACTTT. It yields the protein CASSDRDNSPLHF.

The chain combines TRBV7-2 with TRBJ1-2, with D possibly TRBD1 on 5 matching bases. Germline CDR1 is SGHTA and CDR2 is FQGNSA. Trimming removed 5 bases at V and 0 bases at J, with 19 bases between. This CDR3 is 17 amino acids long. The CDR3 DNA reads TGTGCCAGCAGCGACCGCGGTGCCCCAGGGACTAACTATGGCTACACCTTC. The encoded protein is CASSDRGAPGTNYGYTF.

The gene calls are TRBV2 and TRBJ1-5; D is unresolved. V shed 5 bases and J shed 0 bases, with 11 bases lying between them. The germline V gene has CDR1 SNHLY and CDR2 FYNNEI. This CDR3 region has 15 residues. The CDR3 DNA is TGTGCCAGCAGTTCAGTTCGGAATAGCAATCAGCCCCAGCATTTT. As protein: CASSSVRNSNQPQHF.

The chain is built from TRBV5-1 and TRBJ2-7; D perhaps matches TRBD1 (7 bases). Trimming pared 5 bases from V and 7 bases from J, leaving 16 bases between. CDR1 is SGHRS and CDR2 is YFSETQ in the germline V gene. The CDR3 is made up of 13 amino acids. In DNA, the CDR3 is TGCGCCAGCAGGGCGGGACAGACTGGAGAGCAGTACGTC. Residues: CASRAGQTGEQYV.

V usage is TRBV3-1 (or the pseudogene TRBV3-2) and J usage is TRBJ1-4; D is uncertain. The CDR3 loop spans 16 amino acids. Germline-derived CDR1 and CDR2 are LGHDT and YNNKEL (reference sequence). V lost 5 bases and J lost 7, with 20 bases in between. The CDR3 spells CASSSRLEDGGEKLFF. CDR3 nucleotides: TGTGCCAGCAGCTCCCGGTTGGAGGACGGCGGTGAAAAACTGTTTTTT.

V and J are TRBV6-1 and TRBJ2-3; TRBD2 agrees at 8 bases. CDR1 MNHNS and CDR2 SASEGT come from the germline V gene. V lost 0 bases and J lost 5; bases outside the gene matches: 7. The CDR3 covers 16 residues. The CDR3 DNA reads TGTGCCAGCAGTGAAGCGGAGCGTCGGGGGGGAGATACGCAGTATTTT. It encodes CASSEAERRGGDTQYF.

This clone was counted between two and nine times. The gene calls are TRBV7-2 and TRBJ2-7; D is undetermined. V lost 7 bases, J lost 10 bases, and 11 bases lay in between. Germline V gives CDR1 SGHTA, CDR2 FQGNSA. This CDR3 region has 10 residues. The chain's CDR3 is CASTPSDQYV. CDR3 sequence (DNA): TGTGCCAGCACCCCCTCGGATCAGTACGTC.

This clone was seen a handful of times. The chain employs TRBV7-3 and TRBJ2-3, with D maybe TRBD1 (5 bases). The V end was cut by 1 base, the J end by 0 bases, with 8 bases between. This CDR3 is built from 15 residues. The V gene's germline CDR1 is SGHTA and CDR2 FQGTGA. CDR3 sequence: CASSLNPGSTDTQYF. The DNA of the CDR3 is TGTGCCAGCAGCTTAAACCCAGGGAGCACAGATACGCAGTATTTT.

The chain couples TRBV5-1 to TRBJ1-2; possible D gene TRBD1, 6 bases. Germline CDR1 and CDR2: SGHRS and YFSETQ. V lost 0 bases and J 4 bases, leaving 10 bases between the germline ends. CDR3 length: 14 residues. Written as DNA, the CDR3 is TGCGCCAGCAGCTTGGGGGACACGGTCTATGGCTACACCTTC. Protein product: CASSLGDTVYGYTF.

The CDR3 loop is CASSLVSGANVLTF. Written as DNA, the CDR3 is TGCGCCAGCAGCTTGGTGTCTGGGGCCAACGTCCTGACTTTC. V gene TRBV5-1 combines with J gene TRBJ2-6; D uncertain. Trimming removed 0 bases at V and 1 base at J, with 2 bases between. In germline, CDR1 is SGHRS, CDR2 YFSETQ. The CDR3 runs to 14 residues.

The chain carries TRBV2 and TRBJ2-2; no reliable D call. CDR1 and CDR2 from the germline V gene are SNHLY and FYNNEI. V dropped 7 bases and J dropped 5 bases, with 11 bases sitting between them. The CDR3 is 13 amino acids. CDR3 coding DNA: TGTGCCAGCACTGGATACAGAACCGGGGAGCTGTTTTTT. Translation gives CASTGYRTGELFF.

V is TRBV30 and J is TRBJ1-1; 11 bases agree with TRBD1. The V gene end was trimmed by 0 bases and the J gene end by 10 bases; junction bases not matched to a gene: 19. The CDR3 consists of 18 residues. CDR1 GTSNPN and CDR2 SVGIG come from the germline V gene (reference sequence). The DNA for the CDR3 is TGTGCCTGGAGTGTATATGTTGGAGGGACAGGGGGGGGGTTCCGAGCTTTCTTT. It encodes CAWSVYVGGTGGGFRAFF.

A few counts support this clone. The genes are TRBV10-3 and TRBJ1-4, with TRBD1 identical over 9 bases. With 10 bases clipped from V and 6 bases from J, the junction kept 6 bases outside the gene matches. Per germline, CDR1 ENHRY and CDR2 SYGVKD. This CDR3 has 13 residues. The CDR3 bases are TGTGCCACCCGGTGGACAGGGGATGAAAAACTGTTTTTT. This gives the protein CATRWTGDEKLFF.

V and J are TRBV7-8 and TRBJ1-6, with a tentative D call TRBD1 (6 bases). Trimming shortened V by 5 bases and J by 7 bases, and 15 bases separated the two germline ends. Looked up from germline, CDR1 is SGHVS and CDR2 is FQNEAQ. There are 15 residues in the CDR3. The CDR3 region has the DNA TGTGCCAGCAGCCTACAGGGTTCCCGAAATTCACCCCTCCACTTT. Protein product: CASSLQGSRNSPLHF.

This clone was observed a handful of times. The rearrangement links TRBV5-5 to TRBJ1-1; D not resolved. The germline gives CDR1 SGHKS, CDR2 YYEKEE (reference sequence). Trimming took 0 bases from V and 2 from J, leaving 17 bases between them. The CDR3 sequence is 17 residues long. CDR3 coding DNA: TGTGCCAGCAGCTTGGCCCCCACGACGGGGAGCAACACTGAAGCTTTCTTT. Its translation: CASSLAPTTGSNTEAFF.

The J gene is TRBJ1-1, the V gene TRBV11-2; D is uncertain. Between the trimmed V and J ends, which lost 1 base and 7 bases, there was a span of 16 bases. The germline V gene has CDR1 SGHAT and CDR2 FQNNGV. The CDR3 loop spans 15 amino acids. CDR3 in DNA: TGTGCCAGCAGCTTAGCCTGGTTGGGGAGCGTTGAAGCTTTCTTT. Protein sequence: CASSLAWLGSVEAFF. Full variable domain (remainder filled in from reference TRBV11-2 and TRBJ1-1): EAGVAQSPRYKIIEKRQSVAFWCNPISGHATLYWYQQILGQGPKLLIQFQNNGVVDDSQLPKDRFSAERLKGVDSTLKIQPAKLEDSAVYLCASSLAWLGSVEAFFGQGTRLTVV.

The gene calls are TRBV7-8 and TRBJ2-4; D may be TRBD1 or TRBD2 (5 bases each). V was cut by 4 bases and J by 1 base, with 17 bases left in between. The CDR3 is 17 amino acids. In germline, CDR1 is SGHVS, CDR2 FQNEAQ. The CDR3 is CASSSQMGVGAKNIQYF. The CDR3 region has the DNA TGTGCCAGCAGCTCCCAAATGGGGGTCGGGGCCAAAAACATTCAGTACTTC.

This sequence joins TRBV5-1 and TRBJ2-7, with a weak D call TRBD1 (5 bases). V was shortened by 5 bases and J by 7 bases, with 28 bases between the two germline ends. The V gene's germline CDR1 is SGHRS and CDR2 YFSETQ. The CDR3 contains 17 residues. The CDR3, as DNA: TGCGCCAGCAGGCGCTACCATCCGGGCCACAGGATGGAAGAGCAGTACGTC. The encoded protein is CASRRYHPGHRMEEQYV.

The chain has TRBV4-2 and TRBJ2-1; perhaps TRBD1 as D (6 bases). Trimming pared 3 bases from V and 4 bases from J, leaving 13 bases between. The length of the CDR3 is 15 residues. CDR1 and CDR2 from the germline V gene are LGHNA and YNFKEQ. The CDR3 region is CASSQFDRQYNEQFF. The CDR3 DNA follows: TGTGCCAGCAGCCAGTTCGACAGGCAGTACAATGAGCAGTTCTTC.

Only one count was recorded for this clone. The chain is built from TRBV10-3 and TRBJ1-5, with D perhaps matching TRBD1 (6 bases). The CDR3 extends over 15 amino acids. Trimming left V 3 bases short and J 6 bases short, with 15 bases between. CDR1 and CDR2 (germline): ENHRY, SYGVKD. Written as DNA, the CDR3 is TGTGCCATCAGTGAAGTAGGGGACAAAGGTCAGCCCCAGCATTTT. Amino acids: CAISEVGDKGQPQHF.

The chain combines TRBV18 with TRBJ2-6; D gene unclear. The CDR3 totals 16 residues. The V and J ends lost 4 bases and 0 bases respectively, with 10 bases between them. Germline values: CDR1 KGHSH, CDR2 LQKENI. This CDR3 is CASSQISSSGANVLTF. DNA of the CDR3: TGTGCCAGCTCACAGATCAGTAGCTCTGGGGCCAACGTCCTGACTTTC.